Below, 10 T cell receptor beta chains from the same sample are listed, as sequenced in a study of cytomegalovirus exposure and HLA in healthy donors (dated by TCRdb to the late 2010s). The library was obtained by the immunoSEQ multiplex PCR assay. For the multiplex PCR, a mixture combining 60 forward primers for TCR Vbeta segments and 13 reverse primers for TCR Jbeta segments was used. TCRdb mirrors the immuneACCESS table, restricted to in-frame sequences. Some clones are absent from its copies; in checked studies, under half trace to an unresolved V gene, and the reason for the others is unknown. A total of 90,000 to 110,000 clones appear in this sample, 83% of them only once. Together, the top ten hold approximately 6.1% of the sample. Source material: PBMCs. Receptors were obtained from a young man in good health and CMV-seronegative.

The chain recombines TRBV4-1 with TRBJ2-5; D is perhaps TRBD1 (5 bases). Germline values: CDR1 MGHRA, CDR2 YSYEKL. The CDR3 totals 14 residues. V was trimmed by 4 bases and J by 1 base, leaving 10 bases between them. The CDR3 sequence is CASSRRQPQETQYF. The CDR3 nucleotides read TGCGCCAGCAGCCGTCGACAGCCCCAAGAGACCCAGTACTTC.

On this clone itself: The junction differs from germline at one of its ends, possibly a read error. This rearrangement joins TRBV7-2 to TRBJ1-2, with 7 bases aligning to TRBD1. Germline lookup yields CDR1 SGHTA and CDR2 FQGNSA. This CDR3 is 13 amino acids long. The CDR3 DNA reads as TGTGCCAGCAGGGGACAGTCCGTAGTTGGCTACATCTTC. Its protein product is CASRGQSVVGYIF.

V is TRBV4-3 and J is TRBJ1-1, with 8 positions matching TRBD1. V lost 8 bases and J lost 5; bases outside the gene matches: 7. Germline CDR1 LGHNA, CDR2 YSLEER. The CDR3 sequence is 13 residues long. CDR3 region: CASSRGRGTEAFF. The DNA of the CDR3 is TGCGCCAGCTCCAGGGGGCGTGGGACTGAAGCTTTCTTT.

Remarks on this clone: Distinct nucleotide sequences in the sample also encode this CDR3. The chain carries TRBV6-4 and TRBJ2-2; TRBD2 is a possible D gene (6 bases). The CDR3 spans 14 residues. Germline V CDR1 and CDR2: MRHNA, SNTAGT. The V and J ends lost 2 bases and 4 bases respectively, with 8 bases between them. For the CDR3, the DNA is TGTGCCAGCAGTGACGGGGGGAGCACCGGGGAGCTGTTTTTT. It codes for CASSDGGSTGELFF.

Comments on this clone: A read error may account for a junction end that differs from germline. V and J are TRBV11-2 and TRBJ2-7; 7 bases line up with TRBD2. Germline CDR1 reads SGHAT; CDR2 reads FQNNGV. The CDR3 consists of 16 residues. The CDR3 nucleotides are TGTGCCAGCAGCTCGAAGGGGCTAGCGGTCTCCTACGGGCAGTACTTC. It encodes CASSSKGLAVSYGQYF.

The CDR3 here is CASSRGRGDKQFF. The CDR3 nucleotides are TGTGCCAGCAGCCGCGGGAGGGGGGATAAGCAGTTCTTC. The chain uses TRBV5-8 and TRBJ2-1, with 9 bases identical to TRBD2. Losses at the gene ends were 4 bases for V and 11 bases for J; bases not matched to a gene: 7. The germline gives CDR1 SGHTS, CDR2 YDEGEE. The CDR3 spans 13 residues.

V and J are TRBV7-3 and TRBJ2-1; 9 positions agree with TRBD2. CDR1 is SGHTA and CDR2 is FQGTGA in the germline V gene. The CDR3 is made up of 15 amino acids. The ends lost 1 base at V and 4 bases at J; junction bases unmatched: 2. The chain's CDR3 is CASSLRLADYNEQFF. The CDR3 DNA sequence: TGTGCCAGCAGCTTAAGACTAGCGGATTACAATGAGCAGTTCTTC. Using reference TRBV7-3 and TRBJ2-1 for the parts outside the CDR3, the full variable domain is GAGVSQTPSNKVTEKGKYVELRCDPISGHTALYWYRQSLGQGPEFLIYFQGTGAADDSGLPNDRFFAVRPEGSVSTLKIQRTERGDSAVYLCASSLRLADYNEQFFGPGTRLTVL.

In the case of this clone: The junction does not match germline at one end; this may be a read error. The chain uses TRBV7-7 and TRBJ2-7; D possibly corresponds to TRBD1 (5 bases). Germline V gene data show CDR1 as SSHAT and CDR2 as FNYEAQ (reference sequence). This CDR3 contains 13 residues. DNA of the CDR3: TGTGCTAGCAGCCCCAACCAGGGCTCGGAGCAGTACTTC. This translates into CASSPNQGSEQYF.

V is TRBV28 and J is TRBJ2-7; 12 bases match TRBD1. Trimming took 9 bases from V and 7 from J; bases not matched to a gene: 13. Germline V lookup: CDR1 MDHEN, CDR2 SYDVKM. The CDR3 is made up of 15 amino acids. CDR3 region: CASYTGTGGFVEQYF. The CDR3 nucleotides are TGTGCCAGTTATACCGGGACAGGGGGCTTTGTTGAGCAGTACTTC.

Written as DNA, the CDR3 is TGTGCCAGCAAACGACTAGCGGGAGGCTCAGATACGCAGTATTTT. Protein: CASKRLAGGSDTQYF. The chain is built from TRBV6-4 and TRBJ2-3; 13 bases match TRBD2. This CDR3 comprises 15 residues. Per germline, CDR1 MRHNA and CDR2 SNTAGT. J gave up 4 bases and V 7 bases, and 5 bases lay outside the gene matches.